The next 21 T cell receptor beta chains were all read from a single sample in a study of cytomegalovirus exposure and HLA in healthy donors. The assay was immunoSEQ multiplex PCR, and TCRdb's table has in-frame clones only and misses some. Here the sample spans approximately 160,000 clones, around nine tenths being singletons. Input material: PBMCs. The receptors stem from a man between 18 and 35 years old in good health and CMV-seropositive.

In this sample, this clone turned up once. The chain employs TRBV28 and TRBJ2-2; D is unclear. CDR3 length equals 15 residues. V was pared by 2 bases and J by 5 bases, with 12 bases between. Germline V gene sequence: CDR1 MDHEN, CDR2 SYDVKM. CDR3 in DNA: TGTGCCAGCAGTTTAGCAAGAACTCGAACCGGGGAGCTGTTTTTT. It is translated as CASSLARTRTGELFF.

V usage is TRBV28 and J usage is TRBJ2-1; D is ambiguous. V dropped 4 bases and J dropped 8 bases, with 9 bases sitting between them. CDR3 size: 12 residues. CDR1 and CDR2 (germline): MDHEN, SYDVKM. The CDR3 region is CASSSSLDEQFF. CDR3 nucleotide sequence: TGTGCCAGCAGTTCTAGTTTGGATGAGCAGTTCTTC.

The V and J genes are TRBV27 and TRBJ2-1; 7 bases align to TRBD1. Germline V gene lookup returns CDR1 MNHEY and CDR2 SMNVEV (reference sequence). The CDR3 covers 13 residues. J was trimmed by 10 bases and V by 3 bases; bases with no gene match: 6. This CDR3 reads CASSFRTDREQFF. Here the CDR3 DNA reads TGTGCCAGCAGTTTCCGTACGGACAGGGAGCAGTTCTTC.

The V call is TRBV30, the J call TRBJ2-3, with a possible D match to TRBD1 (6 bases). The V end was cut by 5 bases, the J end by 5 bases, with 11 bases between. The CDR3 has 12 amino acids. Germline CDR1 reads GTSNPN; CDR2 reads SVGIG (reference sequence). CDR3 sequence (DNA): TGTGCCTGGTCCCACAGGGTAGATACGCAGTATTTT. Protein: CAWSHRVDTQYF.

V usage is TRBV28 and J usage is TRBJ2-1, with 8 nucleotides matching TRBD2. Per germline, CDR1 MDHEN and CDR2 SYDVKM. J was trimmed by 4 bases and V by 2 bases; bases with no gene match: 16. This CDR3 contains 19 residues. The CDR3 loop reads CASSLSLAGKTEGYNEQFF. The DNA for the CDR3 is TGTGCCAGCAGTTTAAGTCTAGCGGGCAAGACGGAAGGGTACAATGAGCAGTTCTTC.

The chain uses TRBV11-2 and TRBJ2-7, with 9 bases fitting TRBD1. After removal of 0 bases from V and 4 bases from J, the junction contained 7 bases not matched to a gene. CDR1 SGHAT and CDR2 FQNNGV come from the germline V gene. The CDR3 has 16 residues. CDR3 residues: CASSLDAGQGPYEQYF. The CDR3 DNA sequence: TGTGCCAGCAGCTTAGACGCGGGACAGGGACCATACGAGCAGTACTTC.

The rearrangement links TRBV12-5 to TRBJ2-1; no reliable D call. Germline loops: CDR1 LGHNT, CDR2 FRNRAP. The CDR3 is 16 residues long. V lost 0 bases and J lost 2, with 11 bases in between. As DNA, the CDR3 is TGTGCTAGTGGTTTGGTACTTGGCGGAACCTACAATGAGCAGTTCTTC. It is translated as CASGLVLGGTYNEQFF.

V gene TRBV29-1 combines with J gene TRBJ2-1, with TRBD1 matching over 7 bases. The V gene end was trimmed by 4 bases and the J gene end by 8 bases; junction bases not matched to a gene: 11. The germline CDR1 and CDR2 sequences are SQVTM and ANQGSEA. The CDR3 length is 14 residues. The CDR3, as DNA: TGCAGCGTTGGCGACAGGGCCAGTCTATATGAGCAGTTCTTC. Translation: CSVGDRASLYEQFF.

The chain uses TRBV20-1 and TRBJ2-1; no reliable D call. V was shortened by 6 bases and J by 7 bases, with 10 bases between the two germline ends. CDR3 size: 11 residues. Germline assignment: CDR1 DFQATT and CDR2 SNEGSKA (reference sequence). In DNA form, the CDR3 reads TGCAGTGCGGAGAGTCAAAATGAGCAGTTCTTC. This translates into CSAESQNEQFF.

The chain combines TRBV11-3 with TRBJ2-2, with 13 bases aligning to TRBD2. Germline loops: CDR1 SGHNT, CDR2 YENEEA. The CDR3 loop spans 18 amino acids. The V segment lost 8 bases and the J segment 0 bases; nucleotides outside the gene matches: 9. DNA of the CDR3: TGTGCCAGCCAAAGGGGACTAGCGGGGAGACCGAACACCGGGGAGCTGTTTTTT. This sequence encodes CASQRGLAGRPNTGELFF.

V gene TRBV27 combines with J gene TRBJ2-7; a weak D match, TRBD2 (6 bases). Germline lookup yields CDR1 MNHEY and CDR2 SMNVEV (reference sequence). V gave up 6 bases and J gave up 8 bases, with 20 bases separating them. The CDR3 is 14 residues long. In DNA, the CDR3 is TGTGCCAGCAGACCCGCGGGACTTTCTACGAAGCAGTACTTC. Amino acids: CASRPAGLSTKQYF.

The CDR3 loop is CASSLIAGSSYNEQFF. The CDR3, as DNA: TGTGCCAGCAGCTTAATAGCGGGCAGCTCCTACAATGAGCAGTTCTTC. This rearrangement joins TRBV7-3 to TRBJ2-1, with 7 bases lining up with TRBD2. Per the germline V gene, CDR1 is SGHTA and CDR2 is FQGTGA. V trimming: 1 base; J trimming: 0 bases; junction bases outside the gene matches: 3. The CDR3 is 16 amino acids.

The chain has TRBV16 and TRBJ2-5; D is perhaps TRBD1 (5 bases). Germline V gene sequence: CDR1 KGHSY, CDR2 FQNENV. There are 14 residues in the CDR3. V was cut by 3 bases and J by 5 bases, with 13 bases left in between. The CDR3 DNA reads TGTGCCAGCAGCCAGACTCAGGGTTTGGAGACCCAGTACTTC. This encodes CASSQTQGLETQYF.

The V call is TRBV10-3, the J call TRBJ2-5, with TRBD2 identical over 7 bases. The germline V gene has CDR1 ENHRY and CDR2 SYGVKD. The junction had 6 bases not matched to a gene; V was cut back by 7 bases and J by 4 bases. The CDR3 sequence is 13 residues long. The DNA for the CDR3 is TGTGCCATCACCGCCGGACTAGGAGAGACCCAGTACTTC. The encoded protein is CAITAGLGETQYF.

This chain connects TRBV4-1 to TRBJ2-7, with 14 bases lining up with TRBD2. V trimming: 8 bases; J trimming: 4 bases; junction bases outside the gene matches: 10. Per the germline V gene, CDR1 is MGHRA and CDR2 is YSYEKL. CDR3 length equals 16 residues. The CDR3 DNA follows: TGCGCCAGCCCCCAGAGGACTAGCGGGAGGAAGTACGAGCAGTACTTC. Its protein is CASPQRTSGRKYEQYF.

This clone has just one count. V and J are TRBV5-1 and TRBJ2-2; 8 positions match TRBD2. This CDR3 has 15 amino acids. Germline trimming cut 6 bases from V and 1 base from J; bases unmatched to any gene: 5. Germline assignment: CDR1 SGHRS and CDR2 YFSETQ. The CDR3 protein is CASKGAGVNTGELFF. The CDR3 DNA reads TGCGCCAGCAAAGGAGCGGGAGTGAACACCGGGGAGCTGTTTTTT.

The chain couples TRBV6-5 to TRBJ1-4; no firm D call. This CDR3 comprises 12 residues. The germline V gene has CDR1 MNHEY and CDR2 SVGAGI. V was trimmed by 2 bases and J by 8 bases, leaving 6 bases between them. CDR3 sequence reads: CASSYIGEKLFF. CDR3 sequence (DNA): TGTGCCAGCAGTTACATCGGGGAAAAACTGTTTTTT.

This clone was seen only once. This sequence joins TRBV7-3 and TRBJ2-1; TRBD2 matches at 7 bases. V shed 0 bases and J 4 bases; nucleotides not matched to a gene: 6. CDR1 and CDR2 from the germline V gene are SGHTA and FQGTGA. The CDR3 is made up of 16 amino acids. Written as DNA, the CDR3 is TGTGCCAGCAGCTTAACTTCCGGGACTAATTACAATGAGCAGTTCTTC. Amino acid sequence: CASSLTSGTNYNEQFF.

The chain links TRBV7-9 to TRBJ2-4; D is possibly TRBD1 (5 bases). CDR3 length equals 16 residues. Trimming pared 1 base from V and 1 base from J, leaving 11 bases between. Germline-derived CDR1 and CDR2 are SEHNR and FQNEAQ (reference sequence). CDR3 region: CASSLEGKGAKNIQYF. CDR3 sequence (DNA): TGTGCCAGCAGCTTAGAGGGGAAGGGGGCCAAAAACATTCAGTACTTC.

This chain links TRBV5-4 with TRBJ2-1; 8 positions match TRBD1. CDR1 is SGHNT and CDR2 is YYREEE in the germline V gene (reference sequence). This CDR3 is built from 15 residues. J lost 0 bases, V lost 4 bases, and 3 bases had no gene match. The CDR3: CASSRDRSSYNEQFF. In nucleotides, the CDR3 is TGTGCCAGCAGCAGGGACAGGAGCTCCTACAATGAGCAGTTCTTC.

Only one count was recorded for this clone. The CDR3 DNA sequence: TGTGCCAGCAGTACGGACAGGGGACGCACAGATACGCAGTATTTT. The encoded protein is CASSTDRGRTDTQYF. This sequence joins TRBV28 and TRBJ2-3; 9 bases line up with TRBD1. Germline V gives CDR1 MDHEN, CDR2 SYDVKM. With V trimmed by 5 bases and J by 1 base, 4 bases remained unmatched. The CDR3 is made up of 15 amino acids.